A single sample is the source of the 20 T cell receptor beta chains below, sequenced in a study of blood T cell repertoires in COVID-19. Clones were sequenced by immunoSEQ multiplex PCR, and TCRdb holds only the in-frame ones, with some missing. The sample yields approximately 150,000 clones, 70% to 85% seen once. Sequenced input: PBMCs or T cells enriched from blood (not recorded which). These receptors were collected from a woman in her 70s in a cohort exposed to, infected with or recovered from COVID-19 (not recorded which).

The rearrangement uses TRBV5-4 and TRBJ2-2; D is ambiguous. Trimming stripped 4 bases from V and 6 bases from J, with 13 bases between. The CDR3 is 14 residues long. Germline CDR1 reads SGHNT; CDR2 reads YYREEE (reference sequence). In nucleotides, the CDR3 is TGTGCCAGCAGCCCCGCGGCCAAAGCCGGGGAGCTGTTTTTT. Protein product: CASSPAAKAGELFF.

The V gene is TRBV28, the J gene TRBJ2-7; tentative D call: TRBD2 (5 bases). Per the germline V gene, CDR1 is MDHEN and CDR2 is SYDVKM. With 4 bases removed from V and 5 bases from J, the gap between germline ends came to 24 bases. The CDR3 spans 17 residues. The CDR3 region has the DNA TGTGCCAGCAGTTCCCCTCTTTCCGGGAATCGAAACCACGAGCAGTACTTC. This translates into CASSSPLSGNRNHEQYF. The full variable domain, with the rest looked up from reference TRBV28 and TRBJ2-7, is DVKVTQSSRYLVKRTGEKVFLECVQDMDHENMFWYRQDPGLGLRLIYFSYDVKMKEKGDIPEGYSVSREKKERFSLILESASTNQTSMYLCASSSPLSGNRNHEQYFGPGTRLTVT.

This clone was picked up one time. The rearrangement links TRBV10-3 to TRBJ1-3, with D hard to call. Trimming shortened V by 0 bases and J by 6 bases, and 9 bases separated the two germline ends. Germline V gives CDR1 ENHRY, CDR2 SYGVKD. The length of the CDR3 is 14 residues. The CDR3 coding sequence is TGTGCCATCAGTGAGTCAGGGAGCGAAAACACCATATATTTT. Residues: CAISESGSENTIYF.

The chain is built from TRBV6-5 and TRBJ1-3, with a possible D match to TRBD1 (5 bases). Per the germline V gene, CDR1 is MNHEY and CDR2 is SVGAGI. The CDR3 contains 14 residues. V was cut by 0 bases and J by 3 bases, with 6 bases left in between. As DNA, the CDR3 is TGTGCCAGCAGTTACTCGGACAATGGAAACACCATATATTTT. It codes for CASSYSDNGNTIYF.

The CDR3 here is CASSYGTSGYEQYF. As DNA, the CDR3 is TGTGCCAGCAGCTATGGGACTAGCGGCTACGAGCAGTACTTC. The chain has TRBV3-1 (or the pseudogene TRBV3-2) and TRBJ2-7, with 11 bases fitting TRBD2. The V gene's germline CDR1 is LGHDT and CDR2 YNNKEL (reference sequence). V gave up 5 bases and J gave up 3 bases; unmatched junction bases: 3. This CDR3 is 14 amino acids long.

This clone was counted a few times. This chain joins TRBV9 and TRBJ1-2, with TRBD1 matching over 8 bases. The J segment lost 10 bases and the V segment lost 4 bases, leaving 9 bases of the junction unmatched. Germline V gene data show CDR1 as SGDLS and CDR2 as YYNGEE. This CDR3 spans 13 amino acids. This CDR3 is CASSPNLDRDYTF. CDR3 nucleotide sequence: TGTGCCAGCAGCCCCAACCTGGACAGGGACTACACCTTC.

The chain carries TRBV4-1 and TRBJ2-7; TRBD2 is a possible D gene (7 bases). With 2 bases removed from V and 2 bases from J, the gap between germline ends came to 16 bases. The CDR3 is 16 amino acids. Germline V lookup: CDR1 MGHRA, CDR2 YSYEKL. The CDR3 nucleotides are TGCGCCAGCAGCCAAAGGGGGGGCGCGACGACCTACGAGCAGTACTTC. This codes for CASSQRGGATTYEQYF.

There are a few counts of this clone. The chain combines TRBV30 with TRBJ2-1; TRBD2 aligns across 7 bases. The CDR3 length is 15 residues. Losses at the gene ends were 3 bases for V and 3 bases for J; bases not matched to a gene: 8. Germline V gives CDR1 GTSNPN, CDR2 SVGIG (reference sequence). The CDR3 region has the DNA TGTGCCTGGAGCCTTGGGGAGGGTCTCTACAATGAGCAGTTCTTC. The encoded protein is CAWSLGEGLYNEQFF.

The chain is built from TRBV28 and TRBJ2-7; D might be TRBD1 (6 bases). Looked up from germline, CDR1 is MDHEN and CDR2 is SYDVKM. CDR3 length: 16 amino acids. V lost 2 bases and J lost 1, with 15 bases in between. DNA of the CDR3: TGTGCCAGCAGTTTAGGGGACAAGATTCAATCCTACGAGCAGTACTTC. It specifies CASSLGDKIQSYEQYF.

The table lists this clone with a count of one. The chain combines TRBV6-5 with TRBJ1-5, with TRBD1 matching 8 bases. The CDR3 has 14 amino acids. The V gene end was trimmed by 6 bases and the J gene end by 7 bases; junction bases not matched to a gene: 8. Germline CDR1 and CDR2: MNHEY and SVGAGI. CDR3 in amino acids: CASSPGQVLQPQHF. The CDR3 coding sequence is TGTGCCAGCAGCCCGGGACAGGTGTTGCAGCCCCAGCATTTT.

The CDR3 sequence is CASSLFGGARSTEAFF. The CDR3 bases are TGTGCCAGCAGCTTATTTGGGGGCGCGAGGAGCACTGAAGCTTTCTTT. The V call is TRBV7-8, the J call TRBJ1-1, with D perhaps matching TRBD1 (6 bases). Germline V gives CDR1 SGHVS, CDR2 FQNEAQ. There are 16 residues in the CDR3. V lost 2 bases, J lost 4 bases, and 17 bases lay in between.

The chain links TRBV9 to TRBJ2-1; TRBD2 matches at 11 bases. With 0 bases clipped from V and 4 bases from J, the junction kept 0 bases outside the gene matches. This CDR3 comprises 15 residues. Germline CDR1 SGDLS, CDR2 YYNGEE. CDR3 coding DNA: TGTGCCAGCAGCGTAGCTAGCGGGGGGTACAATGAGCAGTTCTTC. Protein product: CASSVASGGYNEQFF.

The V gene is TRBV24-1, the J gene TRBJ2-7; 11 nucleotides match TRBD2. Germline V CDR1 and CDR2: KGHDR, SFDVKD. The CDR3 extends over 16 amino acids. The CDR3 protein is CAQRQVAGGISYEQYF. The CDR3 nucleotides read TGTGCACAAAGGCAGGTAGCGGGAGGGATCTCCTACGAGCAGTACTTC.

The table lists this clone with a count of one. The same CDR3 is also encoded by other DNA sequences in this sample. This sequence joins TRBV2 and TRBJ2-7; TRBD1 aligns across 8 bases. V was clipped by 5 bases and J by 3 bases; unmatched bases: 3. The CDR3 spans 13 residues. The V gene's germline CDR1 is SNHLY and CDR2 FYNNEI. The CDR3 loop reads CASSLDRDYEQYF. The CDR3 bases are TGTGCCAGCAGTCTGGACAGGGACTACGAGCAGTACTTC. Supplemented by reference TRBV2 and TRBJ2-7, the full variable domain reads EPEVTQTPSHQVTQMGQEVILRCVPISNHLYFYWYRQILGQKVEFLVSFYNNEISEKSEIFDDQFSVERPDGSNFTLKIRSTKLEDSAMYFCASSLDRDYEQYFGPGTRLTVT.

The V call is TRBV7-9, the J call TRBJ2-1, with D perhaps TRBD2 (6 bases). CDR3 length: 16 residues. Trimming removed 5 bases at V and 1 base at J, with 15 bases between. Germline V gene data show CDR1 as SEHNR and CDR2 as FQNEAQ (reference sequence). In nucleotides, the CDR3 is TGTGCCAGCAGCCCTGCCGGGACTCCATCCTACAATGAGCAGTTCTTC. This translates into CASSPAGTPSYNEQFF.

The chain combines TRBV29-1 with TRBJ1-1, with D unclear. This CDR3 is 13 amino acids long. Germline V gene data show CDR1 as SQVTM and CDR2 as ANQGSEA. The V end lost 7 bases, the J end lost 5 bases, and 17 bases lay between the germline ends. CDR3 sequence reads: CSAKGGAVTEAFF. DNA for the CDR3: TGCAGCGCCAAAGGCGGTGCGGTAACTGAAGCTTTCTTT.

This clone turned up a few times. This chain joins TRBV6-5 and TRBJ2-7, with TRBD1 matching 9 bases. The CDR3 runs to 16 residues. V was clipped by 2 bases and J by 6 bases; unmatched bases: 11. CDR1 and CDR2 from the germline V gene are MNHEY and SVGAGI. The CDR3 region is CASSYLGNRGRGEQYF. CDR3 DNA sequence: TGTGCCAGCAGTTACCTGGGGAACAGGGGGCGCGGCGAGCAGTACTTC.

V usage is TRBV6-6 and J usage is TRBJ2-5; TRBD2 matches 8 bases. Germline CDR1 and CDR2: MNHNY and SVGAGI (reference sequence). V lost 6 bases to trimming and J lost 5 bases; unmatched junction nucleotides: 8. This CDR3 is 14 amino acids long. Written as DNA, the CDR3 is TGTGCCAGCAGCCGATTTAGCGGGAAGGAGACCCAGTACTTC. This translates into CASSRFSGKETQYF.

Only a few counts were recorded for this clone. The chain joins TRBV30 to TRBJ1-2, with 7 bases matching TRBD1. The CDR3 spans 11 residues. Germline V gene lookup returns CDR1 GTSNPN and CDR2 SVGIG (reference sequence). The trim removed 7 bases at V and 8 bases at J, leaving 7 bases unmatched. The CDR3 sequence: CAFDDRDGYTF. The CDR3 DNA follows: TGTGCCTTCGATGACAGGGACGGCTACACCTTC.

The V call is TRBV29-1, the J call TRBJ2-7; D may be TRBD2 (5 bases). Trimming removed 5 bases from V and 0 bases from J, with 14 bases in between. CDR3 length: 14 residues. The germline V gene has CDR1 SQVTM and CDR2 ANQGSEA. CDR3 sequence reads: CSVTKAVRSYEQYF. The CDR3 region has the DNA TGCAGCGTTACCAAAGCGGTCCGCTCCTACGAGCAGTACTTC.